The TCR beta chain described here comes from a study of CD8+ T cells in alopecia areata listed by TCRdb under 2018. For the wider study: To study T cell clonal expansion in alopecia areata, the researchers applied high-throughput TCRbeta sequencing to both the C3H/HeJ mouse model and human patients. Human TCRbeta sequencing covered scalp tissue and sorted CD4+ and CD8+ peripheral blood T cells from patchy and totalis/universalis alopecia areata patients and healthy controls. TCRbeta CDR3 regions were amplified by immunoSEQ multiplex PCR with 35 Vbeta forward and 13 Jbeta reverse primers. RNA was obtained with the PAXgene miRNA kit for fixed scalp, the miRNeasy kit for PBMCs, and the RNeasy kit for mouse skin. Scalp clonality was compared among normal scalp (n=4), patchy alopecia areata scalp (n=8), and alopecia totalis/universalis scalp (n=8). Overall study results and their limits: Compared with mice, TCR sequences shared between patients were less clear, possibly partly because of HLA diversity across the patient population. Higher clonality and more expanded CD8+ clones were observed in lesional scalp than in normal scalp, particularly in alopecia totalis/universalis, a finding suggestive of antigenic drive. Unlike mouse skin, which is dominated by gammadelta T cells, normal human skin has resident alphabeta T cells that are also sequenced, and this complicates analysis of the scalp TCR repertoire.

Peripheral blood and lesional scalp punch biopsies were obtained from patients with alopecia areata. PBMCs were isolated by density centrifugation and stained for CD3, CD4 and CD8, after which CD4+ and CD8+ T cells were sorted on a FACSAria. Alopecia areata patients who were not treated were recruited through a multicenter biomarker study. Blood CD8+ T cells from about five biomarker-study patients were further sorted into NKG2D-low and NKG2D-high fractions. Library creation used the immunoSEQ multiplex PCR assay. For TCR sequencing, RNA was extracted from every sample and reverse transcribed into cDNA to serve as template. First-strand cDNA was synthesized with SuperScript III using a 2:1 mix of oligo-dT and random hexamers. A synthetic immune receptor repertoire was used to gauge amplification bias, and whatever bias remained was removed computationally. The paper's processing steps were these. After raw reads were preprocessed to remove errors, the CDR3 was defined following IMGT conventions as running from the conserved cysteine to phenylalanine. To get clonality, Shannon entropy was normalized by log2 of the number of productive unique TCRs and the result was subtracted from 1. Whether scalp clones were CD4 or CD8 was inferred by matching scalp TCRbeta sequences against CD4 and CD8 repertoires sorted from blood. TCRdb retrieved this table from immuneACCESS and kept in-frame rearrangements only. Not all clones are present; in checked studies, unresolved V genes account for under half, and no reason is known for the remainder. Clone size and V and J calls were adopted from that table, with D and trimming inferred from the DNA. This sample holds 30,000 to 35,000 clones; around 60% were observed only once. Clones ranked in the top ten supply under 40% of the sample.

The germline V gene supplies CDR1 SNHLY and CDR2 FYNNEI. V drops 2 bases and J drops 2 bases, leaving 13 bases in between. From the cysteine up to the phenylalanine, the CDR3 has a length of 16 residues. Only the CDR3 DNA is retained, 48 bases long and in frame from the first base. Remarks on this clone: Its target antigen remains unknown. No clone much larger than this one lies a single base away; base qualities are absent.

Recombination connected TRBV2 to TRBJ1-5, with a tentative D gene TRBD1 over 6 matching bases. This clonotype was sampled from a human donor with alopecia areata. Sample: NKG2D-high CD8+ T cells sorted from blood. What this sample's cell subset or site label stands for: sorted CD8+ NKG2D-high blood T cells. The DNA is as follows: TGTGCCAGCAGTGAAACAGGGCCTCGAGGCAATCAGCCCCAGCATTTT. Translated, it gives CASSETGPRGNQPQHF.